This is a list of T cell receptor beta chains from one sample in a study of cytomegalovirus exposure and HLA in healthy donors. Some clones are missing from TCRdb's copy, which holds only in-frame ones; the method was immunoSEQ multiplex PCR. This table has around 140,000 clones, 70% to 80% appearing once. The sequenced sample consisted of PBMCs. These receptors were obtained from a female donor in good health and CMV-seronegative. The CDR3 runs from the conserved cysteine through the conserved F or W. The D gene is left open where the match is weak. Not all rows give a size; the values are once, few, many and, for expanded clones, a class.

TRBV6-5	TRBJ1-5	-	few	TGTGCCAGCAGTAGGGGTACCCTGGGCAATCAGCCCCAGCATTTT	CASSRGTLGNQPQHF
TRBV5-1	TRBJ1-1	TRBD1	-	TGCGCCAGCAGCTGGGGGCCCGGGACAGGGGCCACTGAAGCTTTCTTT	CASSWGPGTGATEAFF
TRBV9	TRBJ2-1	-	few	TGTGCCAGCAGCGTAGACTCTGGCGGTAGCTCCTACAATGAGCAGTTCTTC	CASSVDSGGSSYNEQFF
TRBV15	TRBJ1-5	-	-	TGTGCCACCAGCAGAGACCGACAGGCGAACAATCAGCCCCAGCATTTT	CATSRDRQANNQPQHF
TRBV19	TRBJ1-2	-	-	TGTGCCAGTACGAGCAGGGCGCCGGGTGGCTACACCTTC	CASTSRAPGGYTF
TRBV29-1	TRBJ1-1	-	-	TGCAGCGGAGGATCTTACTACACTGAAGCTTTCTTT	CSGGSYYTEAFF
TRBV11-2	TRBJ1-1	-	-	TGTGCCAGCAGCCGAATTGGGGCAGGGTTCATGAACACTGAAGCTTTCTTT	CASSRIGAGFMNTEAFF
TRBV5-1	TRBJ2-3	TRBD2	-	TGCGCCAGCAGCTTGGTAAGCCCCAGCGGGAGTAGCACAGATACGCAGTATTTT	CASSLVSPSGSSTDTQYF
TRBV4-1	TRBJ2-2	-	-	TGCGCCAGCAGCCAAGAATGGCAGGGAAACACCGGGGAGCTGTTTTTT	CASSQEWQGNTGELFF
TRBV5-1	TRBJ2-2	-	-	TGCGCCAGCAGCCTGGGCGCGGTGAACACCGGGGAGCTGTTTTTT	CASSLGAVNTGELFF
TRBV6-1	TRBJ1-1	-	few	TGTGCCAGCAGTGATGGGGCGAACACTGAAGCTTTCTTT	CASSDGANTEAFF
TRBV5-1	TRBJ2-3	TRBD1	-	TGCGCCAGCAGCAAACAGGGGGAAATCACAGATACGCAGTATTTT	CASSKQGEITDTQYF
TRBV7-9	TRBJ2-3	TRBD2	-	TGTGCCAGCAGCGGGACTAGCGTTCGCACAGATACGCAGTATTTT	CASSGTSVRTDTQYF
TRBV19	TRBJ1-4	-	-	TGTGCCAGTAGTCAGCAGACAGCAACTAATGAAAAACTGTTTTTT	CASSQQTATNEKLFF
TRBV27	TRBJ2-1	TRBD1	-	TGTGCCAGCAAGCTTCAGGGGGAGTGGGAGAATGAGCAGTTCTTC	CASKLQGEWENEQFF
TRBV7-3	TRBJ2-2	-	-	TGTGCCAGCAGCCCCGAGACAGGCCGAGCTACCGGGGAGCTGTTTTTT	CASSPETGRATGELFF
TRBV12-1	TRBJ1-5	-	-	TGTGCCAGCAGCTTACGCCCGGGGGGGAACCAGCCCCAGCATTTT	CASSLRPGGNQPQHF
TRBV5-6	TRBJ2-1	-	once	TGTGCCAGCAGCTTAAGAGTAATGGGACAAGGGCCCCGAGAGCAGTTCTTC	CASSLRVMGQGPREQFF
TRBV15	TRBJ1-5	TRBD1	once	TGTGCCACCAAGGGACAGGGGAATGGGCAGCCCCAGCATTTT	CATKGQGNGQPQHF
TRBV11-2	TRBJ2-7	TRBD2	-	TGTGCCAGCAGCTCTCGCGGGGGTGTGGGTTACGAGCAGTACTTC	CASSSRGGVGYEQYF
TRBV5-1	TRBJ1-1	TRBD1	-	TGCGCCAGCAGCTGGGGACAGTCGAACACTGAAGCTTTCTTT	CASSWGQSNTEAFF
TRBV20-1	TRBJ2-5	TRBD1	-	TGCAGTGTGGACAGGGGGGAGACCCAGTACTTC	CSVDRGETQYF
TRBV6-1	TRBJ2-1	TRBD2	-	TGTGCCAGCAGTGAGCAAACTAGCGGGAGGATGGGTGAGCAGTTCTTC	CASSEQTSGRMGEQFF
TRBV6-5	TRBJ1-1	-	-	TGTGCCAGCAGTTTCGCGACAGCGATGAACACTGAAGCTTTCTTT	CASSFATAMNTEAFF
TRBV29-1	TRBJ2-1	TRBD1	-	TGCAGCGTTGAAACAGGGGGCCGCAATGAGCAGTTCTTC	CSVETGGRNEQFF
TRBV11-2	TRBJ2-1	TRBD2	few	TGTGCCAGCAGCCCCCGGACTAGCGGGAGCGAGCAGTTCTTC	CASSPRTSGSEQFF
TRBV29-1	TRBJ1-1	TRBD1	-	TGCAGCGTTGAAGGCAGGGGGGCCCTGAACACTGAAGCTTTCTTT	CSVEGRGALNTEAFF
TRBV5-1	TRBJ1-4	TRBD1	-	TGCGCCAGCAGCTTGCAGACAGGGAATGAAAAACTGTTTTTT	CASSLQTGNEKLFF
TRBV2	TRBJ1-1	-	-	TGTGCCAGCACCCAAGGGGGAACTGAAGCTTTCTTT	CASTQGGTEAFF
TRBV6-5	TRBJ2-7	TRBD2	-	TGTGCCAGCAGTTACTCACTAGCGGGAGGAACCTACGAGCAGTACTTC	CASSYSLAGGTYEQYF
TRBV5-1	TRBJ2-3	TRBD1	-	TGCGCCAGCAGCTTGGTAGGGACAGGGGGCAGGGATACGCAGTATTTT	CASSLVGTGGRDTQYF
TRBV5-8	TRBJ2-6	-	few	TGTGCCAGCTTCTTCTCTGGGGCCAACGTCCTGACTTTC	CASFFSGANVLTF
TRBV6-4	TRBJ1-5	-	-	TGTGCCAGCAGTGACAAGGGGAATCAGCCCCAGCATTTT	CASSDKGNQPQHF
TRBV29-1	TRBJ2-1	TRBD2	-	TGCAGCGTCAACCGGGGAGGGGAAGAGCAGTTCTTC	CSVNRGGEEQFF
TRBV5-4	TRBJ2-1	TRBD2	many	TGTGCCAGCAGCTTGACTAGCGGGAGGAGGGGGAATGAGCAGTTCTTC	CASSLTSGRRGNEQFF
TRBV5-1	TRBJ1-6	-	-	TGCGCCAGCAGCTTGGTAACTGGACAGAAGAATTCACCCCTCCACTTT	CASSLVTGQKNSPLHF
TRBV21-1	TRBJ2-5	-	-	TGTGCCAGCAGCGCCCTTGATAGTTTAGAGACCCAGTACTTC	CASSALDSLETQYF
TRBV25-1	TRBJ2-7	-	-	TGTGCCAGCAGTGAATACCATACCTACGAGCAGTACTTC	CASSEYHTYEQYF
TRBV18	TRBJ2-7	-	-	TGTGCCAGCTCACCTAACTCGCGAGATTACGAGCAGTACTTC	CASSPNSRDYEQYF
TRBV28	TRBJ1-6	-	-	TGTGCCAGCCTCTCCCCGGCGGGGGGGCCCGCACCCCTCCACTTT	CASLSPAGGPAPLHF
TRBV28	TRBJ2-7	-	-	TGTGCCAGCAGTTTACATGGCGGCAGCTCCTACGAGCAGTACTTC	CASSLHGGSSYEQYF
TRBV27	TRBJ2-1	TRBD2	-	TGTGCCAGCAGTCTCAGACTAGCGGGAGCAACCTCCTACAATGAGCAGTTCTTC	CASSLRLAGATSYNEQFF
TRBV9	TRBJ1-1	-	few	TGTGCCAGCAGCGGAGGAAGTTTGGGTAGCACTGAAGCTTTCTTT	CASSGGSLGSTEAFF
TRBV19	TRBJ1-4	TRBD1	-	TGTGCCAGTAGGCGGGACAGTCGTGCAACTAATGAAAAACTGTTTTTT	CASRRDSRATNEKLFF
TRBV7-3	TRBJ1-1	TRBD1	-	TGTGCCAGCAGCCAGGGGACAGGAAAGGAAGCTTTCTTT	CASSQGTGKEAFF
TRBV6-1	TRBJ1-1	-	-	TGTGCCAGCAGTCGAAGGGGGATAATGAACACTGAAGCTTTCTTT	CASSRRGIMNTEAFF
TRBV7-2	TRBJ2-1	-	-	TGTGCCAGCAGCCCAGGGGATTACAATGAGCAGTTCTTC	CASSPGDYNEQFF
TRBV6-5	TRBJ2-7	TRBD1	-	TGTGCCAGCAGGGGACAGGGGAACTCCTACGAGCAGTACTTC	CASRGQGNSYEQYF
TRBV30	TRBJ2-2	-	once	TGTGCCTGGAGTGTGCGTCCACGAGGCGGGACGCCCGGGGAGCTGTTTTTT	CAWSVRPRGGTPGELFF
TRBV13	TRBJ1-3	-	-	TGTGCCAGCAGCTTAGTGGACAGTAAGCACACCATATATTTT	CASSLVDSKHTIYF
TRBV11-3	TRBJ2-2	TRBD2	-	TGTGCCAGCAGCTCCCGGACTAGCGGGAGATTGGCCGGGGAGCTGTTTTTT	CASSSRTSGRLAGELFF
TRBV7-2	TRBJ2-2	-	-	TGTGCCAGCAGCTTAATTTACGGGAGCTCGAACACCGGGGAGCTGTTTTTT	CASSLIYGSSNTGELFF